This T cell receptor beta chain was sequenced for a study of blood T cell repertoires in COVID-19. This clone was detected only once. Measured with immunoSEQ multiplex PCR; TCRdb has only the in-frame clones, and not every one. The table records 130,000 or so clones, around 86% of them present only once. Sequenced: peripheral blood. The clonotype was recovered from a human donor in a cohort sampled during active COVID-19.

CDR3 in DNA: TGCGCCAGCAGCCAGGTGGGGGGTAGTAACACAGATACGCAGTATTTT. This codes for CASSQVGGSNTDTQYF. This chain connects TRBV5-1 to TRBJ2-3; a possible D gene is TRBD2 (6 bases). This CDR3 has 16 amino acids. V was trimmed by 4 bases and J by 2 bases, leaving 17 bases between them. Germline values: CDR1 SGHRS, CDR2 YFSETQ. The full variable domain, its missing parts supplied by reference TRBV5-1 and TRBJ2-3, is KAGVTQTPRYLIKTRGQQVTLSCSPISGHRSVSWYQQTPGQGLQFLFEYFSETQRNKGNFPGRFSGRQFSNSRSEMNVSTLELGDSALYLCASSQVGGSNTDTQYFGPGTRLTVL.